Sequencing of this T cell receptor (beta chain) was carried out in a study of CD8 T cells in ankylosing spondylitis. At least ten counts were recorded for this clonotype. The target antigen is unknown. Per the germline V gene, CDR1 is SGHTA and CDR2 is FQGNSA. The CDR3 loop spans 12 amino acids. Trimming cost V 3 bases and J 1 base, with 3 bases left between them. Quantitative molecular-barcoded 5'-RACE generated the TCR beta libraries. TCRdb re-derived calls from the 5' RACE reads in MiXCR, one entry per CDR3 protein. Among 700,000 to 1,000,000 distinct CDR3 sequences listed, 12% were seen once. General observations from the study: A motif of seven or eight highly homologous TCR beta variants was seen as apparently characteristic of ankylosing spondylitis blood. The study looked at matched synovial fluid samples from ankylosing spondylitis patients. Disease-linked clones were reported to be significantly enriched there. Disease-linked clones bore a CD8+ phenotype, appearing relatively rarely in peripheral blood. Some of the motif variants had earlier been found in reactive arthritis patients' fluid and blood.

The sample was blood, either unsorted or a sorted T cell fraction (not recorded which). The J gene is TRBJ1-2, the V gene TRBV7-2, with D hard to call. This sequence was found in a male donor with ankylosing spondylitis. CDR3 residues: CASSFDNYGYTF. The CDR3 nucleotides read TGTGCCAGCAGCTTCGATAACTATGGCTACACCTTC.